This TCR beta chain was captured by sequencing in a study of vaccination effects on CD4 cells after COVID-19. Study results and limitations: Vaccine- and infection-induced clones showed marked clonal contraction late following vaccination.

The data were produced by immunoSEQ multiplex PCR, yet TCRdb's version contains in-frame clones alone and is incomplete. This sample has about 33,000 clones; roughly four fifths occur once, and the top ten carry 1.5%. Before sequencing, viral peptide pools were used by the ViraFEST assay to expand antigen-specific CD4+ T cells. Cells that had been cultured for roughly 9 days were the source of isolated CD4+ T cells. Two-dose vaccination with either BNT162b2 or mRNA-1273 was given to the participants. Points on this clone: What it recognizes is unknown.

The CDR3 is made up of 13 amino acids. Germline CDR1 and CDR2: KGHDR and SFDVKD. Trimming removed 0 bases from V and 9 bases from J; junction bases left unmatched: 2. This chain links TRBV24-1 with TRBJ2-3; TRBD2 matches 7 bases. The receptor was derived from a human donor who received a COVID-19 vaccine. Some clones in this sample may be carry-over from other donors' samples. Specimen: CD4+ T cells from PBMCs cultured with HCoV-NL63 spike peptides, collected after COVID-19 vaccination. CDR3 bases: TGTGCCACCAGTGATTTGACCGGGGGGACGCAGTATTTT. The encoded protein is CATSDLTGGTQYF.